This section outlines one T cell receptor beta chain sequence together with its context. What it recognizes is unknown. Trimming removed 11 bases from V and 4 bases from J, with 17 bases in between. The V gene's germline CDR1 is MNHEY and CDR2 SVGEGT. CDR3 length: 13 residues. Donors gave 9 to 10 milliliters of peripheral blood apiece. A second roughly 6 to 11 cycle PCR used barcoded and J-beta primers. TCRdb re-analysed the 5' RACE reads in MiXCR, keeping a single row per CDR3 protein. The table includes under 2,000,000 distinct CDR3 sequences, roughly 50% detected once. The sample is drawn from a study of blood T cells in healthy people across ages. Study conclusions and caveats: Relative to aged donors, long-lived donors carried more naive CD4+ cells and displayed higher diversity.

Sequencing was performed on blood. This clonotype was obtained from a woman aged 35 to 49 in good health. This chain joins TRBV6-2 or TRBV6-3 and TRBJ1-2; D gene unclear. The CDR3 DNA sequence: TGTGCCGCCGGCGAGAGGAGGGTCTATGGCTACACCTTC. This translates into CAAGERRVYGYTF.